These 3 T cell receptor beta chains originate from one sample sequenced in a study of pediatric ulcerative colitis. The repertoire was sequenced with immunoSEQ multiplex PCR; TCRdb's copy has only in-frame clones and lacks some. Of fewer than 30,000 clones listed, roughly 70% are singletons. The rectum was sampled with one to two pinch biopsies at colonoscopy. Material: gut tissue. These receptors came from a boy aged 5-17 years with severe ulcerative colitis.

The J gene is TRBJ1-5, the V gene TRBV2; unclear D gene. The CDR3 consists of 14 residues. The germline CDR1 and CDR2 sequences are SNHLY and FYNNEI. V shed 4 bases and J shed 1 base, with 8 bases lying between them. CDR3 DNA sequence: TGTGCCAGCAGTGTGGGGAGAAGCAATCAGCCCCAGCATTTT. Amino acid sequence: CASSVGRSNQPQHF.

V usage is TRBV7-6 and J usage is TRBJ1-1, with a tentative D call TRBD1 (6 bases). V was shortened by 0 bases and J by 3 bases, with 14 bases between the two germline ends. Germline CDR1 and CDR2: SGHVS and FNYEAQ. CDR3 length: 16 residues. The CDR3 here is CASSLAPGARDTEAFF. As DNA, the CDR3 is TGTGCCAGCAGCTTAGCGCCGGGGGCGCGAGACACTGAAGCTTTCTTT. Full variable domain (rest looked up from reference TRBV7-6 and TRBJ1-1): GAGVSQSPRYKVTKRGQDVALRCDPISGHVSLYWYRQALGQGPEFLTYFNYEAQQDKSGLPNDRFSAERPEGSISTLTIQRTEQRDSAMYRCASSLAPGARDTEAFFGQGTRLTVV.

This chain uses TRBV5-5 with TRBJ1-2, with 10 bases matching TRBD1. V shed 3 bases and J 6 bases; nucleotides not matched to a gene: 2. CDR1 and CDR2 from the germline V gene are SGHKS and YYEKEE (reference sequence). The CDR3 has 13 residues. The CDR3 DNA reads TGTGCCAGCAGCTGGACAGGGGGGGATGGCTACACCTTC. It translates to CASSWTGGDGYTF.